This T cell receptor (beta chain) was identified during a study of early T cells in non-severe SARS-CoV-2 infection. In the study overall: Sequencing of unsorted whole blood was done on bulk RNA, leaving chains unpaired. The study's findings and limits: Comparison of clonotypes with VDJdb favored anti-spike CD8 responses while missing private and CD4 specificities.

V lost 8 bases and J 2 bases, leaving 20 bases between the germline ends. From germline, CDR1 is MNHEY and CDR2 SVGEGT. This CDR3 spans 16 amino acids. Details on this clonotype: Antigen unknown.

Attachment of unique molecular identifiers was made to individual cDNA molecules. In TCRdb, the 5' RACE reads were re-called with MiXCR into one record per CDR3 protein. This table has tens of thousands of distinct CDR3 sequences, 10% to 15% appearing once. The gene calls are TRBV6-2 or TRBV6-3 and TRBJ2-3, with D possibly being TRBD1 (6 bases). The material sequenced was whole blood. The receptor was derived from an adult who was a healthcare worker with PCR-confirmed SARS-CoV-2 infection or an uninfected control (not recorded which). CDR3 sequence: CASRPRGYGATDTQYF. In nucleotides, the CDR3 is TGTGCCAGCCGCCCGAGGGGGTACGGAGCCACAGATACGCAGTATTTT.